This TCR beta chain was captured in a study of T-cell reconstitution after alpha-beta-depleted transplantation in children. Overall study results and limits: T-cell numbers and diversity one year post-transplant derived largely from freshly generated T cells.

Unique molecular identifiers were used to barcode this TCRbeta library. TCRdb analysed the PCR reads with MiXCR anew, one entry per CDR3 protein. The sample holds about 230,000 distinct CDR3 sequences; about a tenth are singletons and the top ten take under 30%. With respect to this clonotype: Its matching antigen is unknown.

V lost 4 bases to trimming and J lost 4 bases; unmatched junction nucleotides: 13. The germline V gene encodes CDR1 SGHRS and CDR2 YFSETQ. This CDR3 region has 16 residues. The TCR comes from a child younger than two with acute myeloid leukemia, due to receive a stem cell transplant. The starting material was PBMCs, obtained before TCRalphabeta/CD19-depleted stem cell transplant. The chain carries TRBV5-1 and TRBJ2-7, with 8 bases matching TRBD1. The CDR3 coding sequence is TGCGCCAGCAGCGCACTTCCTCGGGACAGGACTTACGAGCAGTACTTC. Its protein is CASSALPRDRTYEQYF.